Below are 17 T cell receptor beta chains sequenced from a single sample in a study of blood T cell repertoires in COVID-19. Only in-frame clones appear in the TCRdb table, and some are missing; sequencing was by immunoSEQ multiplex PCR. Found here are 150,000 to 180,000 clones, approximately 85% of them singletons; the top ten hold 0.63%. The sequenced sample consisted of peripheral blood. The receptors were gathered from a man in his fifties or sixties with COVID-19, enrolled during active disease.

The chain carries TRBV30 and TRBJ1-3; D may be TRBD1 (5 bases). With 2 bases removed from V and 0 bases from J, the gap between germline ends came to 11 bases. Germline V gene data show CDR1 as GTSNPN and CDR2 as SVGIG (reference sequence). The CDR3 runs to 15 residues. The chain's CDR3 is CAWSLQAGSGNTIYF. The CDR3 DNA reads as TGTGCCTGGAGTTTACAGGCTGGCTCTGGAAACACCATATATTTT.

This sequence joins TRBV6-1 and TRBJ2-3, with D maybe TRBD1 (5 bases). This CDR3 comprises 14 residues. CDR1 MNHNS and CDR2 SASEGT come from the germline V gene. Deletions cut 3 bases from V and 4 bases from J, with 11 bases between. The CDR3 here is CASSESGFADTQYF. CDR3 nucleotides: TGTGCCAGCAGTGAGTCAGGGTTCGCAGATACGCAGTATTTT.

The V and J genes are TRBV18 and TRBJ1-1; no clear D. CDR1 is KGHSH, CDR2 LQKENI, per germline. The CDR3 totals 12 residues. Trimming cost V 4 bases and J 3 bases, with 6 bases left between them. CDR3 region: CASSLVDTEAFF. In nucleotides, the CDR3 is TGTGCCAGCTCACTGGTAGACACTGAAGCTTTCTTT.

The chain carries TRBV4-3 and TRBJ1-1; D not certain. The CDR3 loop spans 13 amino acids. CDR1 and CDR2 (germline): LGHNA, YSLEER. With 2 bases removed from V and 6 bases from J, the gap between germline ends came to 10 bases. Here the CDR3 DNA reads TGCGCCAGCAGCCAATACCAGTCCGCTGAAGCTTTCTTT. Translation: CASSQYQSAEAFF.

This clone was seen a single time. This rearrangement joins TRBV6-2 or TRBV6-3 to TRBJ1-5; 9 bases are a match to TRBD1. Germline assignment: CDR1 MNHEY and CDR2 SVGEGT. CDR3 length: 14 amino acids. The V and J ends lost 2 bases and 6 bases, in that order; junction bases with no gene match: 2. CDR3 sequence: CASSYMTGGQPQHF. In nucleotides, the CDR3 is TGTGCCAGCAGTTACATGACAGGGGGTCAGCCCCAGCATTTT.

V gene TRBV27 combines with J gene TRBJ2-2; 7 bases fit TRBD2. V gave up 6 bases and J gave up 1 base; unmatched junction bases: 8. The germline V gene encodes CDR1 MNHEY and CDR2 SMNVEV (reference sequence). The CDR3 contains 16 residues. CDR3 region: CASSTTGTMNTGELFF. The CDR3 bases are TGTGCCAGCAGCACTACCGGGACTATGAACACCGGGGAGCTGTTTTTT.

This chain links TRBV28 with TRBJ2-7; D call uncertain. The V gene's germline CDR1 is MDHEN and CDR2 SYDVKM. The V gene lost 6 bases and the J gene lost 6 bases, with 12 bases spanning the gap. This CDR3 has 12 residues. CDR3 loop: CASRRLLREQYF. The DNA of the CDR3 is TGTGCCAGCAGAAGACTCCTCCGCGAGCAGTACTTC. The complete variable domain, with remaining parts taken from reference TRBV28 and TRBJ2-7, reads DVKVTQSSRYLVKRTGEKVFLECVQDMDHENMFWYRQDPGLGLRLIYFSYDVKMKEKGDIPEGYSVSREKKERFSLILESASTNQTSMYLCASRRLLREQYFGPGTRLTVT.

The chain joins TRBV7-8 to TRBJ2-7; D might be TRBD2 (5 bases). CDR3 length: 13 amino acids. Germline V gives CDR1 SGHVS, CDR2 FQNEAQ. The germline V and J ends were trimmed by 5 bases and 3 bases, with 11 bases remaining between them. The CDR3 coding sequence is TGTGCCAGCAGCGTCAGCGGCCTCTACGAGCAGTACTTC. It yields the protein CASSVSGLYEQYF.

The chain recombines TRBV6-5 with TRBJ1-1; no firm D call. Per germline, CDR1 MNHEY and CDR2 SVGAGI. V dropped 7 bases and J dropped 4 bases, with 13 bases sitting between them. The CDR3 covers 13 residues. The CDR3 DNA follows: TGTGCCAGCACGCGAGGGTTTGGCACTGAAGCTTTCTTT. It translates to CASTRGFGTEAFF.

In nucleotides, the CDR3 is TGTGCCAGTAGTATAGGCGGGGGGGGCACAGATACGCAGTATTTT. The encoded protein is CASSIGGGGTDTQYF. V usage is TRBV19 and J usage is TRBJ2-3, with 9 nucleotides matching TRBD2. The CDR3 is 15 residues long. CDR1 and CDR2 from the germline V gene are LNHDA and SQIVND (reference sequence). The V segment lost 1 base and the J segment 1 base; nucleotides outside the gene matches: 0.

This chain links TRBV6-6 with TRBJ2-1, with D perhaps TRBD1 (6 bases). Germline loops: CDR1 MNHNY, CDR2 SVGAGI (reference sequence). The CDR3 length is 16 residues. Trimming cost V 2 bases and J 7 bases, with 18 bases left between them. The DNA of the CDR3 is TGTGCCAGCAGTTACGAGTTGAAGAACAGGGCAAATGAGCAGTTCTTC. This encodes CASSYELKNRANEQFF.

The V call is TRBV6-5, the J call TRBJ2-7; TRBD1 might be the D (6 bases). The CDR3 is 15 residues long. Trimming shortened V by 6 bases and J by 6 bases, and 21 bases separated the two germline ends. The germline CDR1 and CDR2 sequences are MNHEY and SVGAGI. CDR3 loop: CASSASILQGFEQYF. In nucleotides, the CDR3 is TGTGCCAGCAGCGCCTCTATTCTACAGGGCTTCGAGCAGTACTTC.

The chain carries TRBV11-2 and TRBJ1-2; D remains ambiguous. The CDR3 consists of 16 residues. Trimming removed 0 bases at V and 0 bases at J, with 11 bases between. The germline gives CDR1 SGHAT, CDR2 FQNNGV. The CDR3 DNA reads TGTGCCAGCAGCTTAGATCTCGCAGATTCTAACTATGGCTACACCTTC. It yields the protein CASSLDLADSNYGYTF. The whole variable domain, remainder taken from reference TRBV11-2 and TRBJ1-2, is EAGVAQSPRYKIIEKRQSVAFWCNPISGHATLYWYQQILGQGPKLLIQFQNNGVVDDSQLPKDRFSAERLKGVDSTLKIQPAKLEDSAVYLCASSLDLADSNYGYTFGSGTRLTVV.

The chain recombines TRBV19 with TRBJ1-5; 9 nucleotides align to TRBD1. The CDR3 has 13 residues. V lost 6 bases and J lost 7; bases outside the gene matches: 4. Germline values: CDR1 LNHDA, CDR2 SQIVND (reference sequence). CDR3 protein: CASRRTGVQPQHF. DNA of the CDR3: TGTGCCAGTAGGAGGACAGGGGTACAGCCCCAGCATTTT.

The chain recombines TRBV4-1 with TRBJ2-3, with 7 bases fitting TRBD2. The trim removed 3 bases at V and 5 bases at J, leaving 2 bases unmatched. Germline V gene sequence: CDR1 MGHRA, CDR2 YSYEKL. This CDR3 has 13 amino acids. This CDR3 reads CASSQVAGDTQYF. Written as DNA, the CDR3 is TGCGCCAGCAGCCAGGTAGCGGGAGATACGCAGTATTTT.

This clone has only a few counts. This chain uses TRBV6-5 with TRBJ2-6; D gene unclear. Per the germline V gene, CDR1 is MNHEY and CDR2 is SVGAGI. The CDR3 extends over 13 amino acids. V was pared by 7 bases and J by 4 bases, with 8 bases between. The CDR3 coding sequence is TGTGCCAGCATTAGAAGAGGGGCCAACGTCCTGACTTTC. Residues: CASIRRGANVLTF.

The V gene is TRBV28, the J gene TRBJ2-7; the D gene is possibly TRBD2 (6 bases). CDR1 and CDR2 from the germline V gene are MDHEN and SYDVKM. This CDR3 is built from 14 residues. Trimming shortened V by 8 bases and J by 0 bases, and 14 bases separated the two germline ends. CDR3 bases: TGTGCCAGCCAGGAGGGGCACAGCTCCTACGAGCAGTACTTC. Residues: CASQEGHSSYEQYF.